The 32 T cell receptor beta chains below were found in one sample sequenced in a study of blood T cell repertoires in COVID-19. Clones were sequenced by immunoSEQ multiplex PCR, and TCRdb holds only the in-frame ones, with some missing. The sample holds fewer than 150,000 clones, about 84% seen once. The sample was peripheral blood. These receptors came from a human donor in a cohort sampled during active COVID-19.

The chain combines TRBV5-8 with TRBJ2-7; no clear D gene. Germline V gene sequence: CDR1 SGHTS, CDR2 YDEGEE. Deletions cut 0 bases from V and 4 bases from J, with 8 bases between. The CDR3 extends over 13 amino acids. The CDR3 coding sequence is TGTGCCAGCAGCTTGGATATAACTTACGAGCAGTACTTC. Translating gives CASSLDITYEQYF. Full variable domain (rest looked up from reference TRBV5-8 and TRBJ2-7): EAGVTQSPTHLIKTRGQQATLRCSPISGHTSVYWYQQALGLGLQFLLWYDEGEERNRGNFPPRFSGRQFPNYSSELNVNALELEDSALYLCASSLDITYEQYFGPGTRLTVT.

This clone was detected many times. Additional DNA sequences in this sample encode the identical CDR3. CDR3 loop: CASSEGQSNQPQHF. The CDR3 DNA sequence: TGTGCCAGCAGTGAGGGACAGTCCAATCAGCCCCAGCATTTT. The chain links TRBV6-1 to TRBJ1-5, with 7 nucleotides matching TRBD1. Germline assignment: CDR1 MNHNS and CDR2 SASEGT. This CDR3 has 14 residues. Trimming took 3 bases from V and 3 from J; bases not matched to a gene: 2.

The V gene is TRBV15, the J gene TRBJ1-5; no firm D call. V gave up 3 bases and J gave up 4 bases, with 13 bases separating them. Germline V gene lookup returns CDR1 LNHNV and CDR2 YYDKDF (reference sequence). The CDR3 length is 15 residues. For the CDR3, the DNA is TGTGCCACCAGCAGCCTACGGGCGGGGAATCAGCCCCAGCATTTT. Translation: CATSSLRAGNQPQHF.

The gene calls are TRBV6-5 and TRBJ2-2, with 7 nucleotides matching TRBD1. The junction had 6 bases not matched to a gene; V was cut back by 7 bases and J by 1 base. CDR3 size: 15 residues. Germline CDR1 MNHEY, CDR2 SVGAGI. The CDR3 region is CASTNRGQNTGELFF. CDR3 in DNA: TGTGCCAGCACCAACAGGGGCCAGAACACCGGGGAGCTGTTTTTT.

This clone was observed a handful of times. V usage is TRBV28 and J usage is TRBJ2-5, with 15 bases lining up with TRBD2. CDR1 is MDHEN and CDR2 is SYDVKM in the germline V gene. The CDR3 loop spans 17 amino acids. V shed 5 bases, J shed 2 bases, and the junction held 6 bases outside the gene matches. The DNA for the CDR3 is TGTGCCAGCAGTACCGGGACTAGCGGGGGGATACAAGAGACCCAGTACTTC. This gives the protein CASSTGTSGGIQETQYF.

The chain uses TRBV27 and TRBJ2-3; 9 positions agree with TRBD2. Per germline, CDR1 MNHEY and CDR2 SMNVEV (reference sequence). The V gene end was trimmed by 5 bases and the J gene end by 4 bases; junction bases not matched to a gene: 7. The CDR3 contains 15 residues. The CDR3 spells CASSRELAGADTQYF. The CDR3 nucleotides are TGTGCCAGCAGTAGGGAACTAGCGGGTGCAGATACGCAGTATTTT.

CDR3 in amino acids: CASSQAGGGAQTQYF. The DNA of the CDR3 is TGTGCCAGCAGCCAAGCTGGCGGGGGGGCCCAGACCCAGTACTTC. The chain recombines TRBV4-2 with TRBJ2-5; 9 nucleotides line up with TRBD2. The germline CDR1 and CDR2 sequences are LGHNA and YNFKEQ. This CDR3 spans 15 amino acids. V lost 1 base, J lost 6 bases, and 6 bases stayed unmatched.

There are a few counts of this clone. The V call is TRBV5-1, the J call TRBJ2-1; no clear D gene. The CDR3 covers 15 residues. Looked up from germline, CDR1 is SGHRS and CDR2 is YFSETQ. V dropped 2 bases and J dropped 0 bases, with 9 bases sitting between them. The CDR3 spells CASSFSGGSYNEQFF. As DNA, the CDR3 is TGCGCCAGCAGCTTTTCTGGCGGCTCCTACAATGAGCAGTTCTTC.

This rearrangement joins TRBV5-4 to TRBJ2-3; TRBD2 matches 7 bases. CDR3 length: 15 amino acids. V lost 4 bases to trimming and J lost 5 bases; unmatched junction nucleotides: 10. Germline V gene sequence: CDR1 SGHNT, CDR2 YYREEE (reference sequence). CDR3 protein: CASSHQTSPQDTQYF. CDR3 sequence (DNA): TGTGCCAGCAGCCATCAGACTAGCCCTCAAGATACGCAGTATTTT.

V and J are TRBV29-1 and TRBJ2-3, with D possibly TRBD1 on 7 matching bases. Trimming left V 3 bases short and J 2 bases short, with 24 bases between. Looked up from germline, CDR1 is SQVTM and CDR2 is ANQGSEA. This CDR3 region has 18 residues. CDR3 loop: CSVEDVRGTELHTDTQYF. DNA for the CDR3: TGCAGCGTTGAGGATGTCCGGGGGACAGAGCTTCACACAGATACGCAGTATTTT.

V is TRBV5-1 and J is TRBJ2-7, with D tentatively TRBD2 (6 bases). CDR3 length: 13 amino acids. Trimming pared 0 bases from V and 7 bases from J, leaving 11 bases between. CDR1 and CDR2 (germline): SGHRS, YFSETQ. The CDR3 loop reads CASSLASGDEQYF. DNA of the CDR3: TGCGCCAGCAGCTTGGCCTCGGGGGATGAGCAGTACTTC.

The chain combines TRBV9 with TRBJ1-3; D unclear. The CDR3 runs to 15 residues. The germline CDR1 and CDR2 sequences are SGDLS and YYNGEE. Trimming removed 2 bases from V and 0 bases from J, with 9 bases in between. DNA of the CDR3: TGTGCCAGCAGCGTTGGCCCAGACTCTGGAAACACCATATATTTT. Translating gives CASSVGPDSGNTIYF.

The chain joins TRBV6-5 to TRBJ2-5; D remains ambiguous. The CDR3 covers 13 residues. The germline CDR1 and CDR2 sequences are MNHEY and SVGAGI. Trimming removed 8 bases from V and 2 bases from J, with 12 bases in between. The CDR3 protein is CASSWNSQETQYF. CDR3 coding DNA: TGTGCCAGCTCGTGGAACAGTCAAGAGACCCAGTACTTC.

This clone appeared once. CDR3 amino acids: CASSHGQSNSNQPQHF. The CDR3 region has the DNA TGTGCCAGCTCACACGGACAGTCTAATAGCAATCAGCCCCAGCATTTT. The chain uses TRBV18 and TRBJ1-5, with D tentatively TRBD1 (6 bases). The CDR3 has 16 amino acids. Trimming left V 4 bases short and J 0 bases short, with 13 bases between. Per germline, CDR1 KGHSH and CDR2 LQKENI.

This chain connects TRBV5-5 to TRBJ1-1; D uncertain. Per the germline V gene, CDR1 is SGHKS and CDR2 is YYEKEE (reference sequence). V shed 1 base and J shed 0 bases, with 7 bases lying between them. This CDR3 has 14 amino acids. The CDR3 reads CASSLQSMNTEAFF. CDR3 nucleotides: TGTGCCAGCAGCTTGCAGTCCATGAACACTGAAGCTTTCTTT.

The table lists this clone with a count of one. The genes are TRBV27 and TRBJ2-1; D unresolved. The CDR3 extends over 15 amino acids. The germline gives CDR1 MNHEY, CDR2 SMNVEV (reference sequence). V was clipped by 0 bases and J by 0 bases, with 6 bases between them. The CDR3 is CASSLSVSSYNEQFF. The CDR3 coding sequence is TGTGCCAGCAGTTTATCAGTTAGCTCCTACAATGAGCAGTTCTTC.

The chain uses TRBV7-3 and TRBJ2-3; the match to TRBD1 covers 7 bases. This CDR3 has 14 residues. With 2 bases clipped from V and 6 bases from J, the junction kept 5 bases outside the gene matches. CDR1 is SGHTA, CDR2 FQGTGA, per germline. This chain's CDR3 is CASSLGTVGDTQYF. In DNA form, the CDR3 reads TGTGCCAGCAGCTTAGGGACAGTAGGGGATACGCAGTATTTT.

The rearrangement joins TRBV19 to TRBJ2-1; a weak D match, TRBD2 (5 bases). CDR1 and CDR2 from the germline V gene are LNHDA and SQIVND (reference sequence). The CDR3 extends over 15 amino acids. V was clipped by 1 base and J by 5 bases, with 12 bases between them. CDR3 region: CASSIAAGLNNEQFF. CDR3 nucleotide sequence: TGTGCCAGTAGTATAGCTGCGGGCTTGAACAATGAGCAGTTCTTC.

The CDR3 reads CASSGGTGGWGTEAFF. DNA for the CDR3: TGCGCCAGCAGCGGAGGGACAGGGGGCTGGGGCACTGAAGCTTTCTTT. This chain uses TRBV5-1 with TRBJ1-1, with 12 bases that match TRBD1. V was pared by 4 bases and J by 4 bases, with 8 bases of the junction left unmatched. Germline CDR1 SGHRS, CDR2 YFSETQ. The CDR3 consists of 16 residues.

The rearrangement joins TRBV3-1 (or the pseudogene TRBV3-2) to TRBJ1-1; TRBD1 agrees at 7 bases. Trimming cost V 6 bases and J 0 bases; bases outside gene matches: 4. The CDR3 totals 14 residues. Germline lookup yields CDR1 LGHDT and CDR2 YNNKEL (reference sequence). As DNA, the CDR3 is TGTGCCAGCAGTATGGGGACAGTGAACACTGAAGCTTTCTTT. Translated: CASSMGTVNTEAFF.

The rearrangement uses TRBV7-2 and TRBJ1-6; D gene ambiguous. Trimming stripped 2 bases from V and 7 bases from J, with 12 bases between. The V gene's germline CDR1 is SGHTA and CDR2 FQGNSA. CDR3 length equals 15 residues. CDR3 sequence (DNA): TGTGCCAGCAGCTTACAAGAGGGTTCGAATTCACCCCTCCACTTT. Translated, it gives CASSLQEGSNSPLHF. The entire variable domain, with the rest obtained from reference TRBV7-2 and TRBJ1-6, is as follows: GAGVSQSPSNKVTEKGKDVELRCDPISGHTALYWYRQSLGQGLEFLIYFQGNSAPDKSGLPSDRFSAERTGGSVSTLTIQRTQQEDSAVYLCASSLQEGSNSPLHFGNGTRLTVT.

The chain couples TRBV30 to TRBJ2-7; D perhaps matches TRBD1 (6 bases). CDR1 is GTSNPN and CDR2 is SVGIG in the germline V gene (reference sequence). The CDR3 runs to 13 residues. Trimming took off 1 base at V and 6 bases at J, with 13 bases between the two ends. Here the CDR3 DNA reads TGTGCCTGGAGTGCACAGGGAACGGGCGAGCAGTACTTC. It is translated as CAWSAQGTGEQYF.

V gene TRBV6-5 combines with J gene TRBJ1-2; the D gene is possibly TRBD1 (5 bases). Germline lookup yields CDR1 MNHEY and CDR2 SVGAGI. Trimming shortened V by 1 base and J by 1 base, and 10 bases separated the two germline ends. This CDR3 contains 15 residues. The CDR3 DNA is TGTGCCAGCAGTTACTTGACAGCCTTTAACTATGGCTACACCTTC. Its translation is CASSYLTAFNYGYTF.

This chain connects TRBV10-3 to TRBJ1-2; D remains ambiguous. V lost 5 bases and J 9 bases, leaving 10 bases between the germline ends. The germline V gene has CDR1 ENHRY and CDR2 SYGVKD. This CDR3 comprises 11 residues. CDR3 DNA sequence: TGTGCCATCAGTCCCGGCGGTAGCTACACCTTC. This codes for CAISPGGSYTF.

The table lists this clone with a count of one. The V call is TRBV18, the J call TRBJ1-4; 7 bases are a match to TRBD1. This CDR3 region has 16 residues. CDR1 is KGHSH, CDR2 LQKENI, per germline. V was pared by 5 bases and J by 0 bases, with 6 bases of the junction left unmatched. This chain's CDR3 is CASSGDRVTTNEKLFF. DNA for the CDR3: TGTGCCAGCTCAGGAGACAGGGTGACAACTAATGAAAAACTGTTTTTT.

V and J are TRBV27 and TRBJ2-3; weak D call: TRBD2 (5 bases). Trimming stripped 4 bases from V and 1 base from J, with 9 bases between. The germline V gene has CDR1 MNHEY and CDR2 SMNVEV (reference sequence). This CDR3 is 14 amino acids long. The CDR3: CASSSRAGTDTQYF. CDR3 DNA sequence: TGTGCCAGCAGTTCTAGAGCGGGCACAGATACGCAGTATTTT.

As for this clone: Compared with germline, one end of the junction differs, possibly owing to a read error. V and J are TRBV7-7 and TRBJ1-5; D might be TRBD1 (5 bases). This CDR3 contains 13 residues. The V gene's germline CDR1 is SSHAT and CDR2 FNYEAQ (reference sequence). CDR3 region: CASSLTVGQPQHF. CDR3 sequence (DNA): TGTGCTAGCAGCTTGACAGTGGGACAGCCCCAGCATTTT.

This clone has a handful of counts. DNA of the CDR3: TGTGCCAGCAGCCCCCGGGGTCGGGTCGGCTACGAGCAGTACTTC. Translated, it gives CASSPRGRVGYEQYF. The chain links TRBV11-1 to TRBJ2-7; D perhaps matches TRBD2 (5 bases). Germline V gene data show CDR1 as SGHAT and CDR2 as FQDESV (reference sequence). The CDR3 totals 15 residues. Between the trimmed V and J ends, which lost 5 bases and 3 bases, there was a span of 17 bases.

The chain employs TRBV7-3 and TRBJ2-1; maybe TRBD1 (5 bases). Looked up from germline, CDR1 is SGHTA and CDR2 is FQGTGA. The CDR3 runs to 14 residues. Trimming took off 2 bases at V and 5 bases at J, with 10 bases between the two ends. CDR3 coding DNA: TGTGCCAGCAGCTTAGCGACAGAAGACAATGAGCAGTTCTTC. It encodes CASSLATEDNEQFF.

The CDR3 sequence: CASRDRGDVINQPQHF. The DNA for the CDR3 is TGTGCCAGCAGAGACAGGGGCGACGTTATCAATCAGCCCCAGCATTTT. V and J are TRBV2 and TRBJ1-5; TRBD1 matches 8 bases. The germline V gene has CDR1 SNHLY and CDR2 FYNNEI. After removal of 6 bases from V and 3 bases from J, the junction contained 10 bases not matched to a gene. This CDR3 comprises 16 residues.

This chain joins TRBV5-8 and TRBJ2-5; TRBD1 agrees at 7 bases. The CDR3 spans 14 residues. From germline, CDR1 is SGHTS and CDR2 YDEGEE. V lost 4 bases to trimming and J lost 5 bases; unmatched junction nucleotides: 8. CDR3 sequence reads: CASSPWDREETQYF. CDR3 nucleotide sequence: TGTGCCAGCAGCCCGTGGGACAGAGAGGAGACCCAGTACTTC.

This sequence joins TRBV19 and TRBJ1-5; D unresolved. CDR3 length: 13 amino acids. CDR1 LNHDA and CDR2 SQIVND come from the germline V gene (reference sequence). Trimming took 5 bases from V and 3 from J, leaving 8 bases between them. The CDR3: CASSSRANQPQHF. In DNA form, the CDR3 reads TGTGCCAGTAGTTCGAGGGCCAATCAGCCCCAGCATTTT.